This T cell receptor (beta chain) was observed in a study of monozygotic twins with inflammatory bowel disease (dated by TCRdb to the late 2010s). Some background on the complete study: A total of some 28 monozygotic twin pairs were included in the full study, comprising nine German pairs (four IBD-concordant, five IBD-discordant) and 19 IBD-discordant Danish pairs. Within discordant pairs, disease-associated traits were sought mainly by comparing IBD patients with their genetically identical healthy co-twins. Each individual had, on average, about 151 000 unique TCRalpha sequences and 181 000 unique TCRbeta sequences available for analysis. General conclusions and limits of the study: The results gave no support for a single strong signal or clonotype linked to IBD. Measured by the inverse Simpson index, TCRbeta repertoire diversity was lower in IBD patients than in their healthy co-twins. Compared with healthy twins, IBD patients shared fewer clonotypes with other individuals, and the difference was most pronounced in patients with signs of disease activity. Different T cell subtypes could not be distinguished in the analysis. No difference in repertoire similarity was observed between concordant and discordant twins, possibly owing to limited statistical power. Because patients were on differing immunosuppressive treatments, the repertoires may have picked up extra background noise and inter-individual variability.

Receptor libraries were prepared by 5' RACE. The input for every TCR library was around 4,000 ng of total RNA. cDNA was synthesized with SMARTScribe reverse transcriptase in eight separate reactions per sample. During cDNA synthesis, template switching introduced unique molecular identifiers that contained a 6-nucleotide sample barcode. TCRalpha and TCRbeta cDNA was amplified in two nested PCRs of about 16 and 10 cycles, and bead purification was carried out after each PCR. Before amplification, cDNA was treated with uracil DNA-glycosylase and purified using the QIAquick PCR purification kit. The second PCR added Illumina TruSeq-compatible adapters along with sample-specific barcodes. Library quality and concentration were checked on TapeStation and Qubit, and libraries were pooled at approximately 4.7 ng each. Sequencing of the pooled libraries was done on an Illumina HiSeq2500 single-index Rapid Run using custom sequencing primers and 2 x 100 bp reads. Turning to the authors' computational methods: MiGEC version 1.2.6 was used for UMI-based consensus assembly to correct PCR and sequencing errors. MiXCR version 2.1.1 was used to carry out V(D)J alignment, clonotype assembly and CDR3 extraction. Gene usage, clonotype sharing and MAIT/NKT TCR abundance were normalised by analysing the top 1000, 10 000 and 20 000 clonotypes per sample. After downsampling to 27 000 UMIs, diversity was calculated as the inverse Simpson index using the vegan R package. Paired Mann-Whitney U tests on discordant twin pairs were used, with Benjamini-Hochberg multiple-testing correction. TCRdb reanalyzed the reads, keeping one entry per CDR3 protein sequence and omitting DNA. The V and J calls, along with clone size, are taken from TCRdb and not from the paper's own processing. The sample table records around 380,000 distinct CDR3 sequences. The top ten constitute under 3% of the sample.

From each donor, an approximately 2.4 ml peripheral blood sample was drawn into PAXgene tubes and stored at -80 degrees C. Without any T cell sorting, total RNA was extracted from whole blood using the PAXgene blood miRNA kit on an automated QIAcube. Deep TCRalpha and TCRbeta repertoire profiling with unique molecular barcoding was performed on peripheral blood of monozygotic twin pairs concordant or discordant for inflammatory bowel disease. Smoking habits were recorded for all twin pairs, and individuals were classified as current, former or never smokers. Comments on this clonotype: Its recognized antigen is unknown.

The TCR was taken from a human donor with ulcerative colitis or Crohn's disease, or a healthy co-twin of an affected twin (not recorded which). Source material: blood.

The CDR3 loop reads CASSFGPGTGGPYEQYF. The chain is assembled from TRBV7-6 and TRBJ2-7; the D call from TCRdb, TRBD1, cannot be confirmed without DNA. Counted from cysteine to phenylalanine, this CDR3 has 17 amino acids. No DNA accompanies this entry. From the germline V gene, CDR1 is SGHVS and CDR2 is FNYEAQ. Outside the CDR3, residues come from the reference TRBV7-6 and TRBJ2-7 proteins, so the full variable domain is: GAGVSQSPRYKVTKRGQDVALRCDPISGHVSLYWYRQALGQGPEFLTYFNYEAQQDKSGLPNDRFSAERPEGSISTLTIQRTEQRDSAMYRCASSFGPGTGGPYEQYFGPGTRLTVT.